This record covers a single T cell receptor beta chain. These data belong to a study of blood T cell repertoires in COVID-19. Assay used: immunoSEQ multiplex PCR; TCRdb lists only in-frame clones, some missing. The table has 20,000 or so clones, 85% to 90% seen once; the top ten hold roughly 3.5%. Trimming pared 5 bases from V and 3 bases from J, leaving 14 bases between. CDR1 and CDR2 (germline): SEHNR, FQNEAQ (reference sequence). The CDR3 spans 16 residues. The specimen was peripheral blood. This TCR was recovered from a man aged 45-65 years with active COVID-19. The rearrangement uses TRBV7-9 and TRBJ2-6; weak D call: TRBD2 (6 bases). CDR3 region: CASSTPRGYGANVLTF. Written as DNA, the CDR3 is TGTGCCAGCAGCACCCCCCGGGGGTATGGGGCCAACGTCCTGACTTTC.